This T cell receptor beta chain was captured in a study of T cells in Graves' hyperthyroidism and ophthalmopathy. At the level of the study: Staff took peripheral blood when the initial diagnosis was made, before any treatment began.

The investigators amplified TCR beta CDR3 regions from RNA transcripts. The HTBI primer set drove a first-round RT-PCR of the TCR CDR3. Each CDR3 protein gets one entry after TCRdb re-called the multiplex PCR reads with MiXCR. Altogether 400,000 to 500,000 distinct CDR3 sequences are present, approximately 14% being singletons, with the ten largest covering less than 15%. A word on this clonotype: What it recognizes is unknown.

The CDR3 loop spans 16 amino acids. Per germline, CDR1 SGHDN and CDR2 FVKESK. The V gene end was trimmed by 1 base and the J gene end by 7 bases; junction bases not matched to a gene: 8. Study-level results: Expanded thyroid clonotypes (above 0.001) were mostly also found in blood.

This TCR was sampled from a man aged 18-30 years with Graves' ophthalmopathy. Sequencing was carried out using blood. The chain employs TRBV14 and TRBJ1-2; 11 bases fit TRBD1. CDR3 sequence (DNA): TGTGCCAGCAGCCAAGGACGGACAGGGGGCTCGTCTGGCTACACCTTC. Translated, it gives CASSQGRTGGSSGYTF.